The 12 T cell receptor beta chains below were found in one sample sequenced in a study of human T cells and chemical hapten exposure. TCRdb passed the RACE reads through MiXCR, listing each CDR3 protein once. This table holds roughly 100,000 distinct CDR3 sequences, approximately 10% found once. As to time point: healthy volunteer bleed at 2 weeks. Total RNA came from unfractionated whole blood. Sequencing used whole blood. These receptors were obtained from a female donor in good health. Some clones in this sample may be carry-over from other donors' samples.

This clonotype turned up a few times. This chain uses TRBV7-9 with TRBJ2-3; 8 bases align to TRBD1. V trimming: 5 bases; J trimming: 1 base; junction bases outside the gene matches: 8. Per the germline V gene, CDR1 is SEHNR and CDR2 is FQNEAQ (reference sequence). The CDR3 covers 16 residues. The CDR3 sequence is CASSPWWTGRTDTQYF. For the CDR3, the DNA is TGTGCCAGCAGCCCATGGTGGACAGGGCGCACAGATACGCAGTATTTT.

This clonotype has only a few counts. The chain joins TRBV5-1 to TRBJ2-4; the match to TRBD1 covers 7 bases. The length of the CDR3 is 14 residues. Germline loops: CDR1 SGHRS, CDR2 YFSETQ. V gave up 1 base and J gave up 5 bases; unmatched junction bases: 3. The DNA for the CDR3 is TGCGCCAGCAGCTTGACAGGGGCGCAAAACATTCAGTACTTC. This gives the protein CASSLTGAQNIQYF. Supplemented by reference TRBV5-1 and TRBJ2-4, the full variable domain reads KAGVTQTPRYLIKTRGQQVTLSCSPISGHRSVSWYQQTPGQGLQFLFEYFSETQRNKGNFPGRFSGRQFSNSRSEMNVSTLELGDSALYLCASSLTGAQNIQYFGAGTRLSVL.

This clonotype was counted only a few times. The CDR3 sequence is CASSFTGQSTEAFF. The CDR3 DNA follows: TGCGCCAGCAGCTTTACCGGGCAGAGCACTGAAGCTTTCTTT. This sequence joins TRBV5-1 and TRBJ1-1; no clear D gene. Germline assignment: CDR1 SGHRS and CDR2 YFSETQ. V lost 2 bases and J lost 4, with 12 bases in between. The CDR3 totals 14 residues.

The chain carries TRBV6-1 and TRBJ2-7; 10 positions match TRBD2. V trimming: 3 bases; J trimming: 4 bases; junction bases outside the gene matches: 6. The CDR3 spans 15 residues. From germline, CDR1 is MNHNS and CDR2 SASEGT. The CDR3 coding sequence is TGTGCCAGCAGTGAGGGCATAGCGGGAGGATACGAGCAGTACTTC. Protein: CASSEGIAGGYEQYF.

This clonotype has at least ten counts. CDR3 sequence (DNA): TGTGCCAGCAGTTTTCGGTCAGCCGGCAATCAGCCCCAGCATTTT. This codes for CASSFRSAGNQPQHF. J is TRBJ1-5 and V is TRBV28; D call uncertain. This CDR3 is 15 amino acids long. Trimming removed 3 bases from V and 2 bases from J, with 11 bases in between. In germline, CDR1 is MDHEN, CDR2 SYDVKM.

This clonotype was seen only a few times. CDR3 residues: CASSSARYSPLHF. The CDR3 DNA sequence: TGTGCCAGCAGCTCGGCCCGCTATTCACCCCTCCACTTT. The chain uses TRBV5-6 and TRBJ1-6; D is undetermined. V was pared by 3 bases and J by 8 bases, with 9 bases between. Germline V gives CDR1 SGHDT, CDR2 YYEEEE. This CDR3 is 13 amino acids long.

This clonotype was found many times. The chain has TRBV10-3 and TRBJ1-3; 9 nucleotides agree with TRBD1. CDR1 and CDR2 from the germline V gene are ENHRY and SYGVKD. This CDR3 is 18 amino acids long. V lost 0 bases and J lost 0; bases outside the gene matches: 6. The CDR3 DNA reads TGTGCCATCAGTGAGTCGAGGGACAGGGACTACTCTGGAAACACCATATATTTT. Translated: CAISESRDRDYSGNTIYF.

The sample holds a few counts of this clonotype. V gene TRBV4-1 combines with J gene TRBJ1-2, with D perhaps matching TRBD1 (5 bases). Looked up from germline, CDR1 is MGHRA and CDR2 is YSYEKL. The CDR3 runs 15 residues. Trimming pared 3 bases from V and 2 bases from J, leaving 13 bases between. The CDR3 spells CASSQAGPKNYGYTF. As DNA, the CDR3 is TGCGCCAGCAGCCAGGCGGGACCGAAGAACTATGGCTACACCTTC.

V usage is TRBV24-1 and J usage is TRBJ1-2, with D possibly matching TRBD1 (5 bases). This CDR3 spans 14 amino acids. The V and J ends lost 9 bases and 5 bases respectively, with 18 bases between them. Germline loops: CDR1 KGHDR, CDR2 SFDVKD. Here the CDR3 DNA reads TGTGCCACCTTCGGGGGGTTCGTTAGTTATGGCTACACCTTC. The encoded protein is CATFGGFVSYGYTF.

This clonotype was counted many times. The rearrangement uses TRBV7-3 and TRBJ2-7; 10 positions agree with TRBD1. V gave up 5 bases and J gave up 5 bases; unmatched junction bases: 6. The V gene's germline CDR1 is SGHTA and CDR2 FQGTGA. The length of the CDR3 is 14 residues. This CDR3 reads CASSPGGTGDEQYF. The CDR3 bases are TGTGCCAGCAGCCCCGGGGGGACAGGGGACGAGCAGTACTTC.

The CDR3 here is CASSLVGSSSYNEQFF. CDR3 DNA sequence: TGTGCCAGCAGCTTAGTCGGGTCTAGCTCCTACAATGAGCAGTTCTTC. This chain joins TRBV7-2 and TRBJ2-1; unclear D gene. The CDR3 has 16 amino acids. Germline V gene data show CDR1 as SGHTA and CDR2 as FQGNSA. Trimming pared 1 base from V and 0 bases from J, leaving 10 bases between.

This clonotype was seen a handful of times. The chain links TRBV20-1 to TRBJ2-1; 11 nucleotides align to TRBD2. The CDR3 consists of 15 residues. CDR1 is DFQATT, CDR2 SNEGSKA, per germline (reference sequence). J lost 2 bases, V lost 2 bases, and 2 bases had no gene match. CDR3 sequence: CSARIAGGPYNEQFF. In DNA, the CDR3 is TGCAGTGCTAGAATAGCGGGAGGGCCCTACAATGAGCAGTTCTTC.